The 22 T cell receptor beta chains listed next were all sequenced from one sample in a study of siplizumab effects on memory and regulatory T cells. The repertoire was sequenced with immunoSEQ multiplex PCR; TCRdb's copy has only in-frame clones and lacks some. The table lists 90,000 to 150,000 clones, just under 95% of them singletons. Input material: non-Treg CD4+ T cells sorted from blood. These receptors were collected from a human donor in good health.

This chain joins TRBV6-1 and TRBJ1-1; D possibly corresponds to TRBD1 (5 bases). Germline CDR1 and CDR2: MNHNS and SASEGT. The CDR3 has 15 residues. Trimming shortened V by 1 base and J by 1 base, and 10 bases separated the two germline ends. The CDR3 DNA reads TGTGCCAGCAGTGAAGGAGGGGCGGGGAACACTGAAGCTTTCTTT. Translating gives CASSEGGAGNTEAFF.

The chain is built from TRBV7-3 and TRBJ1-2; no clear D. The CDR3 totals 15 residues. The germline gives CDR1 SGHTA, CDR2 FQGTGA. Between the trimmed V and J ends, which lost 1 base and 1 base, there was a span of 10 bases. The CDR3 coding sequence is TGTGCCAGCAGCTTAAAACGGATAGATAACTATGGCTACACCTTC. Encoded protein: CASSLKRIDNYGYTF.

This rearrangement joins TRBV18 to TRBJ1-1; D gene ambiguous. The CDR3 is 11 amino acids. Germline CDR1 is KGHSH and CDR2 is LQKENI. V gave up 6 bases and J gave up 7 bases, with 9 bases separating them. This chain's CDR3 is CASSGRDEAFF. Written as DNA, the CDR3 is TGTGCCAGCTCTGGACGTGATGAAGCTTTCTTT. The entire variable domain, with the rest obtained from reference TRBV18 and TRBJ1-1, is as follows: NAGVMQNPRHLVRRRGQEARLRCSPMKGHSHVYWYRQLPEEGLKFMVYLQKENIIDESGMPKERFSAEFPKEGPSILRIQQVVRGDSAAYFCASSGRDEAFFGQGTRLTVV.

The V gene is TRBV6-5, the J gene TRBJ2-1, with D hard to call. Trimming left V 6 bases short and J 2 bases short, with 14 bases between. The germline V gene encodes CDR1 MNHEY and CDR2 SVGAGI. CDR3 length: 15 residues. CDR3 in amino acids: CASRTRLAAYNEQFF. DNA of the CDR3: TGTGCCAGCAGAACGCGGCTGGCGGCCTACAATGAGCAGTTCTTC.

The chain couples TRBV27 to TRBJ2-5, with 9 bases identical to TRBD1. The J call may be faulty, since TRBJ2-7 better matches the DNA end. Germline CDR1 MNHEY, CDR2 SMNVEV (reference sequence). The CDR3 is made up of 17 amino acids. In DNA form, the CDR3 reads TGTGCCAGCAGTTCGATGATCCCGGGACAGGGTACCTACGAGCAGTACTTC. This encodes CASSSMIPGQGTYEQYF.

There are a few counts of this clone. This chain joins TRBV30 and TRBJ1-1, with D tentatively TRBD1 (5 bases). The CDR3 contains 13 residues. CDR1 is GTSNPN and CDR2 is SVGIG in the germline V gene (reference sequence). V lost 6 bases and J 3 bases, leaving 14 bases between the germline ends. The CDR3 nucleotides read TGTGCCTGCAACCCTCAGGGTTACACTGAAGCTTTCTTT. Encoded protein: CACNPQGYTEAFF.

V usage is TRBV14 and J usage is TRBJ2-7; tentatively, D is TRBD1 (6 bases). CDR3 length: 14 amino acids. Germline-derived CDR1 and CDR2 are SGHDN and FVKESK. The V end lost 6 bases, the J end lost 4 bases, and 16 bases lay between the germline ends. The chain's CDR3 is CASSPGGRGYEQYF. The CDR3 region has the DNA TGTGCCAGCAGTCCCGGTGGCAGGGGTTACGAGCAGTACTTC.

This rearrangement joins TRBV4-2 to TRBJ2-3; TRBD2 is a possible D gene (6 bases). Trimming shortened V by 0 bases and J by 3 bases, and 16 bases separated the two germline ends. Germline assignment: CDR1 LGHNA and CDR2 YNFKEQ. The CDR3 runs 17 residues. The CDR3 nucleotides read TGTGCCAGCAGCCAAGATTCGGCCCGGGGGATAACAGATACGCAGTATTTT. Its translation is CASSQDSARGITDTQYF.

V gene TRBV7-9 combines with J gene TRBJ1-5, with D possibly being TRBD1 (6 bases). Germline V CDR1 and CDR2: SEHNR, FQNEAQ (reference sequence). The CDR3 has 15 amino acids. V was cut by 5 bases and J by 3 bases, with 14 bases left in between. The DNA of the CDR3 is TGTGCCAGCAGCGGGTCCGGACAGCTCAATCAGCCCCAGCATTTT. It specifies CASSGSGQLNQPQHF.

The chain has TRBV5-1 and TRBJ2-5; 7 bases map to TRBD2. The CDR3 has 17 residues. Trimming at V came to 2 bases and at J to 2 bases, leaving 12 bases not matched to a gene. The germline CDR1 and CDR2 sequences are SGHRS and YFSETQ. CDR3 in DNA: TGCGCCAGCAGCTTATGGATGCGGGGGATCGGTCAAGAGACCCAGTACTTC. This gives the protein CASSLWMRGIGQETQYF.

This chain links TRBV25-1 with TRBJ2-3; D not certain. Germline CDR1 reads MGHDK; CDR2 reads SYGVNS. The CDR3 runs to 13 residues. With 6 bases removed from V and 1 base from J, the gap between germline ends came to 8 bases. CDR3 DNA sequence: TGTGCCAGCAGATGGGCCGGCACAGATACGCAGTATTTT. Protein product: CASRWAGTDTQYF.

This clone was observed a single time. The CDR3 region is CASSSGQLSGANVLTF. Written as DNA, the CDR3 is TGCGCCAGCAGCTCGGGACAGCTCTCTGGGGCCAACGTCCTGACTTTC. The chain couples TRBV5-1 to TRBJ2-6; TRBD1 matches at 7 bases. This CDR3 has 16 amino acids. After removal of 3 bases from V and 0 bases from J, the junction contained 3 bases not matched to a gene. Germline loops: CDR1 SGHRS, CDR2 YFSETQ.

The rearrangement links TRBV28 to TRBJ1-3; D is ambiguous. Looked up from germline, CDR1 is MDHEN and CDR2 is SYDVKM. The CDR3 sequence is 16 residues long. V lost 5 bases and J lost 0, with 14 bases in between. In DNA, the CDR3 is TGTGCCAGCAGTCCCGGTAAGGCAGACTCTGGAAACACCATATATTTT. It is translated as CASSPGKADSGNTIYF.

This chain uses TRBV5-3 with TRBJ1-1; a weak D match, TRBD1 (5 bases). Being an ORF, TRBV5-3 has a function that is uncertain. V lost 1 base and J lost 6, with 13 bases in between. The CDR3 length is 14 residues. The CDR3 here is CARSLCRVLAEAFF. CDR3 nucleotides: TGTGCCAGAAGCTTGTGCAGGGTTTTGGCTGAAGCTTTCTTT.

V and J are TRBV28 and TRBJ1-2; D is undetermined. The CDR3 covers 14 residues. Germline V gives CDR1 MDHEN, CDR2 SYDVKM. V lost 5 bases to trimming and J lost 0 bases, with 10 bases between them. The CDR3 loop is CASSRPIANYGYTF. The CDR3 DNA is TGTGCCAGCAGTCGCCCTATAGCTAACTATGGCTACACCTTC.

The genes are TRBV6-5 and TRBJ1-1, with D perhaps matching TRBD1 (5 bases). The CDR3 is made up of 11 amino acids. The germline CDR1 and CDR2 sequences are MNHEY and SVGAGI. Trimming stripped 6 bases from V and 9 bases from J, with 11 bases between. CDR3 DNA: TGTGCCAGCAGGTACAGGACGCAAGCTTTCTTT. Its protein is CASRYRTQAFF.

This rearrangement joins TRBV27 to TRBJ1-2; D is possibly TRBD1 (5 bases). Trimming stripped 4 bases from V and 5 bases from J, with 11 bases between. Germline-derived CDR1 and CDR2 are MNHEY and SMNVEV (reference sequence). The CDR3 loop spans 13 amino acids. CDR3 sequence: CASSSGTKYGYTF. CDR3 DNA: TGTGCCAGCAGTTCCGGGACGAAGTATGGCTACACCTTC.

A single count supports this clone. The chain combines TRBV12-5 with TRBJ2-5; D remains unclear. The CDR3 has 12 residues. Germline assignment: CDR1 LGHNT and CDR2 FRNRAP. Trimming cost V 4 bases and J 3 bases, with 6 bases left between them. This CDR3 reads CASGWVEETQYF. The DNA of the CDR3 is TGTGCTAGTGGTTGGGTGGAAGAGACCCAGTACTTC.

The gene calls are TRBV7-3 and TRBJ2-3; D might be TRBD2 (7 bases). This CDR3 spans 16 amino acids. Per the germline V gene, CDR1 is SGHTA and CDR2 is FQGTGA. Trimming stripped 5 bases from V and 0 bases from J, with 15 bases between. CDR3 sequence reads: CASSPRGGASTDTQYF. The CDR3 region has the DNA TGTGCCAGCAGCCCAAGGGGGGGAGCTAGCACAGATACGCAGTATTTT.

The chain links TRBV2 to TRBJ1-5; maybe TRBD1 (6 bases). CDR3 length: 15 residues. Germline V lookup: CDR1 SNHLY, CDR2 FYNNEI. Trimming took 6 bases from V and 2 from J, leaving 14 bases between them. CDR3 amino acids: CASRTGPEGNQPQHF. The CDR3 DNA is TGTGCCAGCAGGACAGGACCTGAGGGCAATCAGCCCCAGCATTTT.

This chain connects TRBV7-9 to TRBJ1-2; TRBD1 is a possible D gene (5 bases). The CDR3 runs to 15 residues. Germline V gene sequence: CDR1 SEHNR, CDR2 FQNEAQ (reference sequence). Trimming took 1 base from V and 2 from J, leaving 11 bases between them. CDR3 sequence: CASSLVGRQNYGYTF. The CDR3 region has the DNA TGTGCCAGCAGCTTAGTCGGCCGACAGAACTATGGCTACACCTTC.

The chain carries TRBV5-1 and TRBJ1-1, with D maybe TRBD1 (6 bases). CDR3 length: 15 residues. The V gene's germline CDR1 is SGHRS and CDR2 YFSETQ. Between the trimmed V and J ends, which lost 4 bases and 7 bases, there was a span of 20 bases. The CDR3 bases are TGCGCCAGCAGCATTACAGGGCCCCTAGGAGTTGAAGCTTTCTTT. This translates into CASSITGPLGVEAFF.